Detailed here is one TCR beta chain. What it binds is not known. This sample is part of a study of blood T cells in healthy people across ages. Study-level results: The long-lived group displayed more naive CD4+ cells, plus higher diversity, than the aged donors did.

The germline gives CDR1 MGHRA, CDR2 YSYEKL. The CDR3 spans 13 residues. A second PCR, run for 7 to 11 cycles, used a sample-barcoded 5' primer plus a J-beta primer mix. TCRdb independently ran MiXCR on the 5' RACE reads; one entry per CDR3 protein. The repertoire holds some 1.5 million distinct CDR3 sequences, about 28% seen once, with about 7.7% in the top ten. Every sample had a minimum of 6.5 million PBMCs isolated. Every sample gave at least 5.5 micrograms of total RNA when it was extracted. This receptor was identified in a woman aged 30 to 39 in good health. Sample: blood. The rearrangement links TRBV4-1 to TRBJ2-4; TRBD1 agrees at 8 bases. The J call may be mistaken, given a closer DNA end match to TRBJ2-7. CDR3 region: CASSRDRNHEQYF. Here the CDR3 DNA reads TGCGCCAGCAGCCGGGACAGGAACCACGAGCAGTACTTC.